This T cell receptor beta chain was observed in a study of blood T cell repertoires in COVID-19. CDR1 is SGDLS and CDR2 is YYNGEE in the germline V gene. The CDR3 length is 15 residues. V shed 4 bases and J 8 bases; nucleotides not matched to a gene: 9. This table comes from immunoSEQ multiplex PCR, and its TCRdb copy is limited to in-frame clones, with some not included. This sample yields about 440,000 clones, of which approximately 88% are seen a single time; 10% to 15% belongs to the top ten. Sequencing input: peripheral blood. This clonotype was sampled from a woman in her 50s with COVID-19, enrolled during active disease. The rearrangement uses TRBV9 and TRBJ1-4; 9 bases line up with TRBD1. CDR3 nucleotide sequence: TGTGCCAGCAGCCCTCAAGGGACAGGGAACGAAAAACTGTTTTTT. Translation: CASSPQGTGNEKLFF.